This TCR beta chain derives from a study of beta chain features in type 1 diabetes. The junction had 10 bases not matched to a gene; V was cut back by 0 bases and J by 7 bases. The CDR3 contains 15 residues. Germline V gene lookup returns CDR1 SGDLS and CDR2 YYNGEE. Sequencing targeted expressed TCRB transcripts, as all isolated RNA had been reverse transcribed. Measured with immunoSEQ multiplex PCR; TCRdb has only the in-frame clones, and not every one. The data contain 250,000 to 350,000 clones, 14% of them singletons. The sample holds a few counts of this clone. Its antigen is unknown. Points from the study as a whole: For cells with high TCR expression, cDNA sequencing could yield over-representation. Significant though moderate, a shortening of TCRB CDR3s appeared in all four CD4+ subsets of Type 1 diabetes patients. For patients, the naive, central memory and Treg TCRB repertoires appeared more alike than for healthy donors.

This clonotype was sampled from a man aged 25 to 40 with type 1 diabetes. The chain links TRBV9 to TRBJ2-7; the match to TRBD1 covers 7 bases. The sequenced sample was naive CD4+ T cells from blood. CDR3 DNA sequence: TGTGCCAGCAGCGTAGAGGGACAGTGGGACGGAGAGCAGTACTTC. Amino acid sequence: CASSVEGQWDGEQYF.